The present TCR beta chain was sequenced within a study of T cell responses to AZD1222 COVID-19 vaccine. Germline trimming cut 3 bases from V and 2 bases from J; bases unmatched to any gene: 7. The CDR3 is 16 residues long. Germline-derived CDR1 and CDR2 are LGHNA and YSLEER. TCRdb's copy holds only in-frame clones and misses some; the assay was immunoSEQ multiplex PCR. In the table there are more than 80,000 clones, roughly 91% of which are singletons. The chain carries TRBV4-3 and TRBJ1-1; 9 bases agree with TRBD1. This sample comprised peripheral blood, obtained on day 0 of AZD1222 vaccination. This sequence was found in an adult in good health. In DNA form, the CDR3 reads TGCGCCAGCAGCCAGGGGGACAGGGCTTACAACACTGAAGCTTTCTTT. Translating it yields CASSQGDRAYNTEAFF.